Listed here are 27 T cell receptor beta chains from one sample, sequenced in a study of somatic mutations in cytotoxic T cells in rheumatoid arthritis (dated by TCRdb to the late 2010s). Libraries came from the immunoSEQ multiplex PCR assay. Imported from immuneACCESS, the table was reduced by TCRdb to in-frame sequences with V and J called. These copies leave out some clones; in studies compared against another copy, an unresolved V gene accounts for under half, and the cause of the remainder is not known. The sample contains tens of thousands of clones, over 80% of them found a single time. Approximately 15% of the sample goes to the ten largest clones. Sequencing was carried out using CD8+ T cells sorted from blood. The receptors here all came from an adult with rheumatoid arthritis.

This chain connects TRBV25-1 to TRBJ2-5; 8 nucleotides align to TRBD2. From germline, CDR1 is MGHDK and CDR2 SYGVNS. Germline trimming cut 6 bases from V and 5 bases from J; bases unmatched to any gene: 8. The CDR3 extends over 14 amino acids. In DNA form, the CDR3 reads TGTGCCAGCAGCCATCCGGGGGGGTCGGAGACCCAGTACTTC. Translated, it gives CASSHPGGSETQYF.

The chain carries TRBV13 and TRBJ2-1; 13 bases align to TRBD2. V dropped 3 bases and J dropped 4; count of bases not matched to a gene: 6. This CDR3 is 17 amino acids long. The germline V gene encodes CDR1 PRHDT and CDR2 FYEKMQ (reference sequence). CDR3 DNA sequence: TGTGCCAGCAGCTTGGCCGGGACTAGCGGGGAATACAATGAGCAGTTCTTC. As protein: CASSLAGTSGEYNEQFF.

This chain joins TRBV9 and TRBJ2-3, with D possibly being TRBD2 (7 bases). Germline V gives CDR1 SGDLS, CDR2 YYNGEE. V was pared by 0 bases and J by 6 bases, with 20 bases between. The CDR3 is 17 amino acids. The DNA of the CDR3 is TGTGCCAGCAGCGTAGAGGGGGGGAGCGGCTACGAGGATACGCAGTATTTT. This codes for CASSVEGGSGYEDTQYF.

The V call is TRBV25-1, the J call TRBJ1-4, with TRBD1 matching over 7 bases. The CDR3 covers 15 residues. Unmatched junction bases numbered 5, after V lost 7 bases and J lost 0 bases. Germline V CDR1 and CDR2: MGHDK, SYGVNS. This CDR3 reads CASTAGGATNEKLFF. The CDR3 DNA is TGTGCCAGCACCGCAGGGGGGGCAACTAATGAAAAACTGTTTTTT. Based on the CDR3 plus reference TRBV25-1 and TRBJ1-4, the full variable domain is EADIYQTPRYLVIGTGKKITLECSQTMGHDKMYWYQQDPGMELHLIHYSYGVNSTEKGDLSSESTVSRIRTEHFPLTLESARPSHTSQYLCASTAGGATNEKLFFGSGTQLSVL.

This chain uses TRBV19 with TRBJ1-6, with D possibly being TRBD1 (5 bases). This CDR3 region has 15 residues. The V and J ends lost 5 bases and 0 bases respectively, with 8 bases between them. Germline CDR1 is LNHDA and CDR2 is SQIVND (reference sequence). The CDR3 sequence is CASSEGRSYNSPLHF. For the CDR3, the DNA is TGTGCCAGTAGTGAGGGGCGCTCCTATAATTCACCCCTCCACTTT.

The V gene is TRBV6-4, the J gene TRBJ2-1, with 13 bases aligning to TRBD2. CDR1 is MRHNA and CDR2 is SNTAGT in the germline V gene. V shed 4 bases and J 6 bases; nucleotides not matched to a gene: 0. This CDR3 is built from 14 residues. CDR3 sequence: CASSGTSGSNEQFF. CDR3 DNA sequence: TGTGCCAGCAGTGGGACTAGCGGGAGCAATGAGCAGTTCTTC.

The gene calls are TRBV9 and TRBJ2-1, with TRBD2 matching over 14 bases. Germline V gene data show CDR1 as SGDLS and CDR2 as YYNGEE. This CDR3 is built from 20 residues. Unmatched junction bases numbered 11, after V lost 3 bases and J lost 0 bases. The CDR3 DNA follows: TGTGCCAGCAGCGGGGGGACTAGCGGGAGACCCCATACCTCCTACAATGAGCAGTTCTTC. The encoded protein is CASSGGTSGRPHTSYNEQFF.

CDR3 DNA: TGTGCCAGCAGTTTTGACTTGCTCGCCGAGCAGTACGTC. This codes for CASSFDLLAEQYV. The rearrangement joins TRBV6-6 to TRBJ2-7; D remains unclear. This CDR3 has 13 amino acids. Germline V lookup: CDR1 MNHNY, CDR2 SVGAGI (reference sequence). Deletions cut 4 bases from V and 6 bases from J, with 13 bases between.

The rearrangement joins TRBV6-5 to TRBJ1-5, with TRBD1 as a possible D gene (5 bases). The V end was cut by 6 bases, the J end by 6 bases, with 12 bases between. The germline V gene has CDR1 MNHEY and CDR2 SVGAGI. This CDR3 region has 13 residues. The CDR3 nucleotides read TGTGCCAGCAGCGGGGAGGGGTCTCAGCCCCAGCATTTT. Translated, it gives CASSGEGSQPQHF.

This clone was seen more than once but under ten times. The V and J genes are TRBV25-1 and TRBJ2-7; D is perhaps TRBD1 or TRBD2 (5 bases each). Germline V gene data show CDR1 as MGHDK and CDR2 as SYGVNS. The CDR3 is 11 residues long. The V and J ends lost 8 bases and 2 bases respectively, with 7 bases between them. CDR3 DNA: TGTGCCAGCGGGACGGCCTACGAGCAGTACGTC. Residues: CASGTAYEQYV.

The V and J genes are TRBV18 and TRBJ2-1; D is perhaps TRBD1 (7 bases). V was pared by 0 bases and J by 8 bases, with 20 bases between. CDR3 length: 17 amino acids. Germline lookup yields CDR1 KGHSH and CDR2 LQKENI. CDR3 nucleotides: TGTGCCAGCTCACCACCGCGAGGGGACTCTACAGGGGATGAGCAGTTCTTC. This sequence encodes CASSPPRGDSTGDEQFF.

The J gene is TRBJ1-1, the V gene TRBV27; D not certain. Germline V lookup: CDR1 MNHEY, CDR2 SMNVEV (reference sequence). The germline V and J ends were trimmed by 5 bases and 4 bases, with 11 bases remaining between them. CDR3 length equals 13 residues. The CDR3 region has the DNA TGTGCCAGCAGTCATGACAAGGCCACTGAAGCTTTCTTT. It codes for CASSHDKATEAFF.

V usage is TRBV9 and J usage is TRBJ1-1, with D tentatively TRBD1 (5 bases). Germline CDR1 reads SGDLS; CDR2 reads YYNGEE. The length of the CDR3 is 14 residues. V lost 3 bases and J lost 1, with 10 bases in between. The CDR3 loop reads CASSAGGSNTEAFF. The CDR3 DNA is TGTGCCAGCAGCGCGGGGGGGTCGAACACTGAAGCTTTCTTT. Variable domain in full (rest from reference TRBV9 and TRBJ1-1): DSGVTQTPKHLITATGQRVTLRCSPRSGDLSVYWYQQSLDQGLQFLIQYYNGEERAKGNILERFSAQQFPDLHSELNLSSLELGDSALYFCASSAGGSNTEAFFGQGTRLTVV.

J is TRBJ2-6 and V is TRBV28; weak D call: TRBD1 (5 bases). CDR3 length equals 14 residues. Per the germline V gene, CDR1 is MDHEN and CDR2 is SYDVKM. The V and J ends lost 8 bases and 0 bases respectively, with 8 bases between them. The CDR3 here is CASLGHSGANVLTF. The CDR3 nucleotides are TGTGCCAGCCTGGGGCACTCTGGGGCCAACGTCCTGACTTTC.

V gene TRBV7-9 combines with J gene TRBJ1-5; no clear D gene. Trimming took off 1 base at V and 6 bases at J, with 10 bases between the two ends. The germline V gene has CDR1 SEHNR and CDR2 FQNEAQ (reference sequence). CDR3 length equals 14 residues. The CDR3 here is CASSLGGTTQPQHF. The CDR3 DNA follows: TGTGCCAGCAGCTTAGGGGGAACTACTCAGCCCCAGCATTTT.

The chain recombines TRBV23-1 with TRBJ1-5; D uncertain. TRBV23-1 has ORF status, its function being uncertain. V lost 0 bases to trimming and J lost 3 bases, with 12 bases between them. The CDR3 is made up of 16 amino acids. DNA for the CDR3: TGCGCCAGCAGTCAATCGAGGACGCAGGCCAATCAGCCCCAGCATTTT. Translating gives CASSQSRTQANQPQHF.

The chain is built from TRBV15 and TRBJ2-2; TRBD1 matches 9 bases. V lost 0 bases, J lost 4 bases, and 9 bases stayed unmatched. This CDR3 region has 18 residues. Germline V lookup: CDR1 LNHNV, CDR2 YYDKDF (reference sequence). CDR3 DNA sequence: TGTGCCACCAGCAGAGACCCCCAGTGGACAGGGGTCACCGGGGAGCTGTTTTTT. Translation: CATSRDPQWTGVTGELFF.

V is TRBV5-5 and J is TRBJ2-5; D may be TRBD1 or TRBD2 (6 bases each). The V gene lost 7 bases and the J gene lost 5 bases, with 21 bases spanning the gap. Germline loops: CDR1 SGHKS, CDR2 YYEKEE (reference sequence). This CDR3 contains 15 residues. The CDR3 is CASGHVGGGDETQYF. In DNA form, the CDR3 reads TGTGCCAGCGGCCATGTGGGGGGCGGAGACGAGACCCAGTACTTC.

This chain uses TRBV27 with TRBJ2-1, with 10 bases lining up with TRBD1. The ends lost 6 bases at V and 0 bases at J; junction bases unmatched: 20. The CDR3 runs to 21 residues. Germline CDR1 is MNHEY and CDR2 is SMNVEV (reference sequence). CDR3 sequence: CASSLEGQPPWTGGSYNEQFF. The CDR3, as DNA: TGTGCCAGCAGCCTAGAGGGCCAGCCACCTTGGACAGGGGGCTCCTACAATGAGCAGTTCTTC.

The chain couples TRBV6-6 to TRBJ1-5; D is ambiguous. Trimming took off 7 bases at V and 1 base at J, with 14 bases between the two ends. Per germline, CDR1 MNHNY and CDR2 SVGAGI (reference sequence). This CDR3 is 15 amino acids long. The CDR3 region has the DNA TGTGCCAGCATCGCCAGAGAGGACAGCAATCAGCCCCAGCATTTT. Encoded protein: CASIAREDSNQPQHF.

CDR3 protein: CASSIAGGDTEAFF. As DNA, the CDR3 is TGTGCCAGTAGTATAGCAGGGGGCGACACTGAAGCTTTCTTT. V usage is TRBV19 and J usage is TRBJ1-1; 8 nucleotides line up with TRBD1. This CDR3 is 14 amino acids long. V dropped 1 base and J dropped 3; count of bases not matched to a gene: 1. The germline gives CDR1 LNHDA, CDR2 SQIVND (reference sequence).

J is TRBJ2-1 and V is TRBV6-5; TRBD2 agrees at 14 bases. V dropped 7 bases and J dropped 7; count of bases not matched to a gene: 6. The germline CDR1 and CDR2 sequences are MNHEY and SVGAGI. The CDR3 contains 15 residues. The CDR3, as DNA: TGTGCCAGCACCAAGACTAGCGGGAGGGCAAATGAGCAGTTCTTC. Translated, it gives CASTKTSGRANEQFF.

CDR3 sequence reads: CASSPYLYEQYF. The CDR3, as DNA: TGTGCCAGCAGCCCTTACCTCTACGAGCAGTACTTC. The rearrangement uses TRBV7-2 and TRBJ2-7, with D unclear. Germline values: CDR1 SGHTA, CDR2 FQGNSA. With 5 bases removed from V and 3 bases from J, the gap between germline ends came to 8 bases. CDR3 size: 12 residues.

The J gene is TRBJ2-1, the V gene TRBV7-9; possibly TRBD1 or TRBD2 for D (5 bases each). Per germline, CDR1 SEHNR and CDR2 FQNEAQ (reference sequence). The CDR3 totals 15 residues. Trimming took off 1 base at V and 10 bases at J, with 17 bases between the two ends. CDR3 in DNA: TGTGCCAGCAGCTTAGAGTCCGGGGCCGGAGGCGAGCAGTTCTTC. Translating it yields CASSLESGAGGEQFF.

CDR3 amino acids: CASSSVLGPNEKLFF. CDR3 DNA: TGTGCCAGCAGTTCCGTGCTGGGGCCTAATGAAAAACTGTTTTTT. V usage is TRBV6-6 and J usage is TRBJ1-4; possibly TRBD1 for D (5 bases). Germline V lookup: CDR1 MNHNY, CDR2 SVGAGI (reference sequence). Trimming took off 4 bases at V and 3 bases at J, with 12 bases between the two ends. The CDR3 covers 15 residues.

The CDR3: CASSLQGYEQYV. The DNA of the CDR3 is TGTGCCAGCAGCTTACAGGGTTACGAGCAGTACGTC. V is TRBV11-2 and J is TRBJ2-7, with D possibly being TRBD1 (5 bases). Germline loops: CDR1 SGHAT, CDR2 FQNNGV. The CDR3 consists of 12 residues. The germline V and J ends were trimmed by 2 bases and 4 bases, with 6 bases remaining between them.

The V and J genes are TRBV29-1 and TRBJ2-1, with a weak D call TRBD2 (5 bases). The CDR3 has 13 amino acids. CDR1 and CDR2 from the germline V gene are SQVTM and ANQGSEA. V lost 5 bases to trimming and J lost 7 bases, with 15 bases between them. CDR3 residues: CSVSWTGWNEQFF. CDR3 bases: TGCAGCGTTTCTTGGACGGGGTGGAATGAGCAGTTCTTC.